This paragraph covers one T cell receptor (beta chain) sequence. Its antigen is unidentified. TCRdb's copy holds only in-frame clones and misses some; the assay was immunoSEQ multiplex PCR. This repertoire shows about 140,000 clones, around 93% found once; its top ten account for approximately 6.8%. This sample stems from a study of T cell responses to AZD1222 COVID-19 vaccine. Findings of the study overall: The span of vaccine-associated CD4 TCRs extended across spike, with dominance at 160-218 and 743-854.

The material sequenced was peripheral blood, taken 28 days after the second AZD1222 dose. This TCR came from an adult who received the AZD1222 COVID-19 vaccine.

Here the CDR3 reads CASSVGLDYNYGYTF. For the CDR3, the DNA is TGTGCCAGCAGCGTAGGACTCGACTACAACTATGGCTACACCTTC. This chain connects TRBV7-2 to TRBJ1-2, with D unclear. This CDR3 comprises 15 residues. CDR1 and CDR2 from the germline V gene are SGHTA and FQGNSA. V lost 5 bases and J 2 bases, leaving 15 bases between the germline ends.